This T cell receptor (beta chain) was documented in a study of cytomegalovirus exposure and HLA in healthy donors. The primer mix had 60 Vbeta and 13 Jbeta primers. Profiled with immunoSEQ multiplex PCR; TCRdb holds only in-frame clones, not every one. The table shows around 150,000 clones, with roughly 77% occurring only once. V was cut by 0 bases and J by 4 bases, with 7 bases left in between. Germline V gives CDR1 GTSNPN, CDR2 SVGIG (reference sequence). The CDR3 extends over 13 amino acids. Input material: PBMCs. This sequence was found in a woman in her forties in good health and CMV-seropositive. The V and J genes are TRBV30 and TRBJ2-1, with D tentatively TRBD2 (6 bases). The CDR3 sequence: CAWSVGLYNEQFF. The CDR3 nucleotides read TGTGCCTGGAGTGTGGGACTGTACAATGAGCAGTTCTTC.